These 21 T cell receptor beta chains originate from one sample sequenced in a study of T-cell memory formation after mild COVID-19. TCRdb passed the 5' RACE reads through MiXCR, listing each CDR3 protein once. The sample yields some 150,000 distinct CDR3 sequences, under 30% seen once. The sequenced sample was PBMCs or a T cell subset sorted from them (not recorded which). The receptors derive from an adult woman who had mild COVID-19 (a few samples of this study predate the infection). Cell type and time point are not known.

The sample holds a few counts of this clonotype. The chain links TRBV12-3 or TRBV12-4 to TRBJ2-7; 9 bases map to TRBD1. This CDR3 is 15 amino acids long. The trim removed 7 bases at V and 0 bases at J, leaving 7 bases unmatched. The DNA of the CDR3 is TGTGCCAGCACCGGGTGGACAGGGGACTCCTACGAGCAGTACTTC. Protein sequence: CASTGWTGDSYEQYF.

The chain combines TRBV5-6 with TRBJ1-1; D uncertain. Germline CDR1 is SGHDT and CDR2 is YYEEEE. V shed 0 bases and J shed 3 bases, with 12 bases lying between them. This CDR3 has 15 residues. Written as DNA, the CDR3 is TGTGCCAGCAGCTTGGGAGGGTGGCTGGACACTGAAGCTTTCTTT. It yields the protein CASSLGGWLDTEAFF. Filled out from reference TRBV5-6 and TRBJ1-1, the complete variable domain reads DAGVTQSPTHLIKTRGQQVTLRCSPKSGHDTVSWYQQALGQGPQFIFQYYEEEERQRGNFPDRFSGHQFPNYSSELNVNALLLGDSALYLCASSLGGWLDTEAFFGQGTRLTVV.

The chain recombines TRBV6-5 with TRBJ1-4; D call uncertain. V was cut by 0 bases and J by 8 bases, with 10 bases left in between. Per the germline V gene, CDR1 is MNHEY and CDR2 is SVGAGI. The CDR3 runs to 14 residues. The CDR3 is CASSYSSEYEKLFF. CDR3 sequence (DNA): TGTGCCAGCAGTTACTCTAGCGAATACGAAAAACTGTTTTTT.

The V and J genes are TRBV6-6 and TRBJ2-3; 8 nucleotides line up with TRBD1. Germline V gene data show CDR1 as MNHNY and CDR2 as SVGAGI (reference sequence). J lost 0 bases, V lost 5 bases, and 4 bases had no gene match. This CDR3 has 15 residues. The CDR3, as DNA: TGTGCCAGCAGTCCGACAGGGGTGAGCACAGATACGCAGTATTTT. Protein product: CASSPTGVSTDTQYF.

The chain joins TRBV7-2 to TRBJ2-1, with TRBD2 matching 7 bases. CDR3 length: 15 residues. Germline CDR1 is SGHTA and CDR2 is FQGNSA. Unmatched junction bases numbered 8, after V lost 5 bases and J lost 4 bases. The CDR3 region is CASSPTVLAYNEQFF. The CDR3 DNA reads as TGTGCCAGCAGCCCTACGGTACTAGCGTACAATGAGCAGTTCTTC.

The chain carries TRBV6-5 and TRBJ2-7; the D gene is possibly TRBD2 (6 bases). V was shortened by 8 bases and J by 0 bases, with 8 bases between the two germline ends. CDR1 is MNHEY, CDR2 SVGAGI, per germline. CDR3 size: 12 residues. The CDR3 DNA reads as TGTGCCAGCGGCGGGACCTCCTACGAGCAGTACTTC. This translates into CASGGTSYEQYF.

The chain employs TRBV9 and TRBJ2-7; the D gene could be TRBD1 or TRBD2 (6 bases each). CDR1 SGDLS and CDR2 YYNGEE come from the germline V gene. V lost 2 bases, J lost 6 bases, and 12 bases lay in between. This CDR3 is built from 13 residues. The CDR3 coding sequence is TGTGCCAGCAGCGTGGGGGGACAAGCCGAGCAGTACTTC. Translating it yields CASSVGGQAEQYF.

The V and J genes are TRBV3-1 and TRBJ1-1; D is possibly TRBD1 (5 bases). The germline gives CDR1 LGHDT, CDR2 YNNKEL (reference sequence). The length of the CDR3 is 14 residues. Trimming cost V 4 bases and J 4 bases, with 13 bases left between them. The CDR3 DNA follows: TGTGCCAGCAGCCCTCCCGGGGCCTCCACTGAAGCTTTCTTT. It codes for CASSPPGASTEAFF.

The V call is TRBV12-3 or TRBV12-4, the J call TRBJ2-7, with 10 bases aligning to TRBD1. V gave up 1 base and J gave up 1 base; unmatched junction bases: 1. The CDR3 extends over 15 amino acids. The CDR3 sequence is CASSLGGQGSYEQYF. The CDR3 DNA reads TGTGCCAGCAGTTTAGGGGGACAGGGGTCCTACGAGCAGTACTTC.

The V and J genes are TRBV5-1 and TRBJ1-1; TRBD1 matches at 11 bases. Germline CDR1 SGHRS, CDR2 YFSETQ. The CDR3 totals 15 residues. Losses at the gene ends were 0 bases for V and 3 bases for J; bases not matched to a gene: 1. The CDR3 region has the DNA TGCGCCAGCAGCTTGGAGGGACAGGGGGACACTGAAGCTTTCTTT. Translating gives CASSLEGQGDTEAFF.

The rearrangement links TRBV15 to TRBJ1-1; 7 bases are a match to TRBD1. J gave up 3 bases and V 1 base, and 2 bases lay outside the gene matches. The CDR3 extends over 14 amino acids. Per germline, CDR1 LNHNV and CDR2 YYDKDF (reference sequence). In DNA, the CDR3 is TGTGCCACCAGCAGAGTAACAGGGGACACTGAAGCTTTCTTT. Its protein is CATSRVTGDTEAFF.

V usage is TRBV9 and J usage is TRBJ2-7; 9 nucleotides line up with TRBD1. The length of the CDR3 is 14 residues. Looked up from germline, CDR1 is SGDLS and CDR2 is YYNGEE. The V and J ends lost 0 bases and 6 bases, in that order; junction bases with no gene match: 4. CDR3 sequence (DNA): TGTGCCAGCAGCGTAGGGTTACAGGGGGCCGAGCAGTACTTC. This translates into CASSVGLQGAEQYF.

This clonotype has a handful of counts. V is TRBV6-6 and J is TRBJ2-1, with 10 bases fitting TRBD1. The junction had 4 bases not matched to a gene; V was cut back by 2 bases and J by 6 bases. This CDR3 region has 15 residues. The germline CDR1 and CDR2 sequences are MNHNY and SVGAGI (reference sequence). DNA for the CDR3: TGTGCCAGCAGTTACAGGGGACAGGGGATCAATGAGCAGTTCTTC. Protein: CASSYRGQGINEQFF.

This clonotype has a handful of counts. This chain connects TRBV2 to TRBJ2-7; 7 bases align to TRBD1. This CDR3 is built from 15 residues. V lost 8 bases and J lost 7; bases outside the gene matches: 17. CDR1 SNHLY and CDR2 FYNNEI come from the germline V gene. CDR3 nucleotides: TGTGCCAGCTACGAGACAGGGCCACTAACGGAAGAGCAGTACTTC. Translation gives CASYETGPLTEEQYF.

The chain employs TRBV9 and TRBJ2-1; 7 bases are a match to TRBD2. Germline V gives CDR1 SGDLS, CDR2 YYNGEE. The CDR3 runs 13 residues. Trimming took 4 bases from V and 6 from J; bases not matched to a gene: 4. CDR3 DNA: TGTGCCAGCAGCCCAGGCGGGAGCAATGAGCAGTTCTTC. This translates into CASSPGGSNEQFF.

This chain links TRBV5-1 with TRBJ2-6; unclear D gene. The germline V and J ends were trimmed by 2 bases and 0 bases, with 18 bases remaining between them. CDR1 is SGHRS and CDR2 is YFSETQ in the germline V gene. The CDR3 is 19 residues long. The CDR3 nucleotides are TGCGCCAGCAGCTTTTCCGTTTCGGGCGGACCCTCTGGGGCCAACGTCCTGACTTTC. As protein: CASSFSVSGGPSGANVLTF. The whole variable domain, remainder taken from reference TRBV5-1 and TRBJ2-6, is KAGVTQTPRYLIKTRGQQVTLSCSPISGHRSVSWYQQTPGQGLQFLFEYFSETQRNKGNFPGRFSGRQFSNSRSEMNVSTLELGDSALYLCASSFSVSGGPSGANVLTFGAGSRLTVL.

This clonotype was seen repeatedly, ten times or more. The V and J genes are TRBV7-9 and TRBJ2-3; weak D call: TRBD2 (6 bases). CDR3 size: 13 residues. V was trimmed by 4 bases and J by 3 bases, leaving 8 bases between them. Germline V gene sequence: CDR1 SEHNR, CDR2 FQNEAQ (reference sequence). The CDR3 here is CASSSTRTDTQYF. The CDR3 coding sequence is TGTGCCAGCAGCTCGACTAGGACAGATACGCAGTATTTT.

This clonotype occurred a few times. This chain connects TRBV4-1 to TRBJ2-5, with TRBD2 matching over 14 bases. The CDR3 spans 15 residues. Germline-derived CDR1 and CDR2 are MGHRA and YSYEKL. Losses at the gene ends were 4 bases for V and 2 bases for J; bases not matched to a gene: 0. The CDR3 nucleotides are TGCGCCAGCAGCCGGACTAGCGGGGGGCAAGAGACCCAGTACTTC. It translates to CASSRTSGGQETQYF.

This chain connects TRBV6-2 or TRBV6-3 to TRBJ2-7, with D possibly being TRBD1 or TRBD2 (5 bases each). This CDR3 has 14 amino acids. Germline CDR1 and CDR2: MNHEY and SVGEGT. Trimming stripped 5 bases from V and 5 bases from J, with 16 bases between. The CDR3 DNA follows: TGTGCCAGCAGTCTCCGGGACGGCGCGGACGAGCAGTACTTC. Translating it yields CASSLRDGADEQYF.

This clonotype was recorded only once. At one of its ends the junction is not consistent with the germline gene, which may arise from a read error. The chain carries TRBV12-3 or TRBV12-4 and TRBJ2-7, with D perhaps TRBD1 (7 bases). CDR3 size: 13 residues. The CDR3: CASSHYGGTDLNF. In nucleotides, the CDR3 is TGTGCCAGCAGCCACTATGGGGGGACAGATCTTAACTTC.

This clonotype was seen more than once but under ten times. The chain recombines TRBV12-3 or TRBV12-4 with TRBJ2-1; 7 bases line up with TRBD1. The CDR3 runs 13 residues. V dropped 6 bases and J dropped 7; count of bases not matched to a gene: 6. This CDR3 reads CASSKGQPNEQFF. In nucleotides, the CDR3 is TGTGCCAGCAGCAAGGGACAGCCAAATGAGCAGTTCTTC.